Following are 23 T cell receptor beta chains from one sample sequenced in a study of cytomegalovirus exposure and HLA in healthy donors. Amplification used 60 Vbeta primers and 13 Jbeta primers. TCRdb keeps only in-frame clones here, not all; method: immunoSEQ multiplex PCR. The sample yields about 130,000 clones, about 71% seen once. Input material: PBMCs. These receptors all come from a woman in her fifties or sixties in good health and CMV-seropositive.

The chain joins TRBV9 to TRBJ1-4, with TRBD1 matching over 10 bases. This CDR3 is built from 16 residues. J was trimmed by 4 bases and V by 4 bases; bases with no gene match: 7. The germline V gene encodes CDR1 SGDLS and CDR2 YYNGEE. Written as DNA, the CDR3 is TGTGCCAGCAGCTCAGGGACAGGGGAGGGTAATGAAAAACTGTTTTTT. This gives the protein CASSSGTGEGNEKLFF.

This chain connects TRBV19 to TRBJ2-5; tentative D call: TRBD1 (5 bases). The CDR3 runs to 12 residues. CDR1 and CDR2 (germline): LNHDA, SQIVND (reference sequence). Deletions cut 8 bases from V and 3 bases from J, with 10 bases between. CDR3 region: CASEDIEETQYF. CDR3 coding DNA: TGTGCCAGTGAGGACATTGAAGAGACCCAGTACTTC.

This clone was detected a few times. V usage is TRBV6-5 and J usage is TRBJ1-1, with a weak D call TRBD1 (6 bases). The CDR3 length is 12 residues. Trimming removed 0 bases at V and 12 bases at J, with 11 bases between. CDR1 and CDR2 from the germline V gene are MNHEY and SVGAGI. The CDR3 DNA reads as TGTGCCAGCAGTTACTCCTCAGGGGTTACTTTCTTT. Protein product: CASSYSSGVTFF.

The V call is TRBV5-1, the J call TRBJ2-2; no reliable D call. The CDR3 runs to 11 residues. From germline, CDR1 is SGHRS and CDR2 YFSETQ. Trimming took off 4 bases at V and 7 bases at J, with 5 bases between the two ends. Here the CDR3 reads CASSLIGELFF. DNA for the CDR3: TGCGCCAGCAGCCTTATCGGGGAGCTGTTTTTT.

Here the CDR3 DNA reads TGTGCCAGCAGTGATGTGGCAGTTGGAAACACCATATATTTT. This encodes CASSDVAVGNTIYF. The genes are TRBV6-5 and TRBJ1-3; no reliable D call. Germline V lookup: CDR1 MNHEY, CDR2 SVGAGI. The CDR3 is 14 residues long. Deletions cut 5 bases from V and 3 bases from J, with 11 bases between.

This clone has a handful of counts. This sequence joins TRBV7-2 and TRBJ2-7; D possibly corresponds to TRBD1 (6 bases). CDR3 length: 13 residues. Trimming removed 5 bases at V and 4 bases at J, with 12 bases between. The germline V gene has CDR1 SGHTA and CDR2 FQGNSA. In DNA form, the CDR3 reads TGTGCCAGCAGCCGATACACAGGGTACGAGCAGTACTTC. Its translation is CASSRYTGYEQYF. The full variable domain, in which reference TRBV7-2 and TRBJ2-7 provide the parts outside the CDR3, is GAGVSQSPSNKVTEKGKDVELRCDPISGHTALYWYRQSLGQGLEFLIYFQGNSAPDKSGLPSDRFSAERTGGSVSTLTIQRTQQEDSAVYLCASSRYTGYEQYFGPGTRLTVT.

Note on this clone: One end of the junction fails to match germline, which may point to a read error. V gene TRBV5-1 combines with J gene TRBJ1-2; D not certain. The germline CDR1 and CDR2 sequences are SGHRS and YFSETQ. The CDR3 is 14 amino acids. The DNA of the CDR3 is TGCGCCAGCAGCTTGGGGGCGCTGGATAATGGCCACACCTTC. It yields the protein CASSLGALDNGHTF.

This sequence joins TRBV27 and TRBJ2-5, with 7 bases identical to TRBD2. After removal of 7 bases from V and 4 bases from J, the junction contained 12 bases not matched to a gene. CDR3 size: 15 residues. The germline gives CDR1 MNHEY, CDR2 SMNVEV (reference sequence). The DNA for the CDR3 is TGTGCCAGCACCCAGGGACTGGGGGAGGGAGAGACCCAGTACTTC. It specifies CASTQGLGEGETQYF.

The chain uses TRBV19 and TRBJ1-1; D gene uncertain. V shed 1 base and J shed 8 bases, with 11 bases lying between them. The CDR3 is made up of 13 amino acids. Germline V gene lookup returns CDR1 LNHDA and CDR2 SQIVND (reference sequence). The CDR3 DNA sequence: TGTGCCAGTAGTATAGTGCAGGCCGAGGAAGCTTTCTTT. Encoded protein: CASSIVQAEEAFF.

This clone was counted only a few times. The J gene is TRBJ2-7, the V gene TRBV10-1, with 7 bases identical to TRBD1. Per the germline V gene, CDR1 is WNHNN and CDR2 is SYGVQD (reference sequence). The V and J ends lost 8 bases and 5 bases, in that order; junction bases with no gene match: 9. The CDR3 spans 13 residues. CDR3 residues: CASGRQGFDEQYF. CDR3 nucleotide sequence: TGCGCCAGCGGCCGACAGGGCTTCGACGAGCAGTACTTC.

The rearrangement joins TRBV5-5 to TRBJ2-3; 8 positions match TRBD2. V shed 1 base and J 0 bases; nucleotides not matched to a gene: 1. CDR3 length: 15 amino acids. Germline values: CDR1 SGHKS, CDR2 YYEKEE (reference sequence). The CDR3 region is CASSLTSGSTDTQYF. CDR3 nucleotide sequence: TGTGCCAGCAGCTTGACTAGCGGTAGCACAGATACGCAGTATTTT. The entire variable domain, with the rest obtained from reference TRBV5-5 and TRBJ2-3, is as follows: DAGVTQSPTHLIKTRGQQVTLRCSPISGHKSVSWYQQVLGQGPQFIFQYYEKEERGRGNFPDRFSARQFPNYSSELNVNALLLGDSALYLCASSLTSGSTDTQYFGPGTRLTVL.

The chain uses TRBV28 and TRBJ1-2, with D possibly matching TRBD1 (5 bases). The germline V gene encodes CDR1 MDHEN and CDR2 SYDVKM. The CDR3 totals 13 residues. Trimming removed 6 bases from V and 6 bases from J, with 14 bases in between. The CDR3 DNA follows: TGTGCCAGCAGAACGGAGGGGAGGAATGGCTACACCTTC. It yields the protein CASRTEGRNGYTF.

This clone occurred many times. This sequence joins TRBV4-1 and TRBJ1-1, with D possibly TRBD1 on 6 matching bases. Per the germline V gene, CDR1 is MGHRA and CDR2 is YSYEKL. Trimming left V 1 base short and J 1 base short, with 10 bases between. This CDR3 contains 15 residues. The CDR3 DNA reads TGCGCCAGCAGCCAAGTTAGAGGGGGGAACACTGAAGCTTTCTTT. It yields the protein CASSQVRGGNTEAFF.

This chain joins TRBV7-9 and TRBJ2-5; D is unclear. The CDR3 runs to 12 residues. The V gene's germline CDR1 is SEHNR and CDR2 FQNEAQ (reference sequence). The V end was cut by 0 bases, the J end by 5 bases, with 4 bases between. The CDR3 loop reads CASSLAQETQYF. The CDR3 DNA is TGTGCCAGCAGCTTAGCACAGGAGACCCAGTACTTC.

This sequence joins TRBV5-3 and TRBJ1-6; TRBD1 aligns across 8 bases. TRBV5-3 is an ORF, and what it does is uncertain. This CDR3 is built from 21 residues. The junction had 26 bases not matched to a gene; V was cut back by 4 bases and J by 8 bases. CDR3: CARSPAASGQGISLRDSPLHF. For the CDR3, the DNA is TGTGCCAGAAGCCCCGCGGCCTCCGGACAGGGAATTAGCTTAAGGGATTCACCCCTCCACTTT.

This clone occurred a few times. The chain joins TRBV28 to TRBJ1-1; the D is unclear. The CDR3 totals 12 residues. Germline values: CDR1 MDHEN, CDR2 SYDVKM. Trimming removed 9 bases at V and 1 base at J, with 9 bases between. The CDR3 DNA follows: TGTGCCAGAGACTTGGGGAACACTGAAGCTTTCTTT. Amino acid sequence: CARDLGNTEAFF.

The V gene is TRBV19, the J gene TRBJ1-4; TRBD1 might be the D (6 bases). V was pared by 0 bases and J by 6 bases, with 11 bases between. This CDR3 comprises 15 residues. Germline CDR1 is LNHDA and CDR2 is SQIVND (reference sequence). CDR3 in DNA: TGTGCCAGTAGTATAGAGGGGGCAGCGGATGAAAAACTGTTTTTT. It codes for CASSIEGAADEKLFF.

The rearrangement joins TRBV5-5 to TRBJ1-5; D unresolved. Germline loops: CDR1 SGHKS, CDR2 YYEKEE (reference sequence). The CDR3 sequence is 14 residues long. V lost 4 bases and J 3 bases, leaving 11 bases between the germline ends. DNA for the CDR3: TGTGCCAGCAGCCGGCTCCAGGACAATCAGCCCCAGCATTTT. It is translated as CASSRLQDNQPQHF.

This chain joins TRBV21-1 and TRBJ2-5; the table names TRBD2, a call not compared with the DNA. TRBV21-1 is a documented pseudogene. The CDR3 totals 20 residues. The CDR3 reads CASSKAPKCGKSQLQETQYF. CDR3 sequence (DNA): TGTGCCAGCAGCAAAGCCCCAAAGTGCGGAAAAAGCCAACTCCAAGAGACCCAGTACTTC.

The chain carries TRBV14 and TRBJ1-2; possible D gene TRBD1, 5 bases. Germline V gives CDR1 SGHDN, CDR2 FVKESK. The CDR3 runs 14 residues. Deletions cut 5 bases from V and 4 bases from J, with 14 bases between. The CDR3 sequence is CASSFDSKGYGYTF. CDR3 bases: TGTGCCAGCAGCTTCGACAGTAAAGGCTATGGCTACACCTTC.

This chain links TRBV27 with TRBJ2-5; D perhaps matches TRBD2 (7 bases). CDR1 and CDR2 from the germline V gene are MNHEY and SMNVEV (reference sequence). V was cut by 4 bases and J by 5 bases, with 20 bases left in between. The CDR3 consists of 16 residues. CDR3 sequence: CASSSRGGGQGETQYF. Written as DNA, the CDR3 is TGTGCCAGCAGTTCTCGCGGGGGTGGTCAGGGGGAGACCCAGTACTTC.

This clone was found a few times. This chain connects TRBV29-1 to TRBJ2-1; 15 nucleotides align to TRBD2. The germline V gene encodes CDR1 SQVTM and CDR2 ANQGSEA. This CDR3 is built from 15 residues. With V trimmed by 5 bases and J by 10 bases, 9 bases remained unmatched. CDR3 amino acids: CSVRRTSGGDMEQFF. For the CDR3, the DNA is TGCAGCGTTCGCCGGACTAGCGGGGGGGATATGGAGCAGTTCTTC.

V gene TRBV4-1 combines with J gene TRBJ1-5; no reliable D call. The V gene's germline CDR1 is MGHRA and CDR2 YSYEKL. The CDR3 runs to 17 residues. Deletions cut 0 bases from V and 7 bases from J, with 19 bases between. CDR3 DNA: TGCGCCAGCAGCCAAGAATTGGGCAGCTCGGAGGCCCAGCCCCAGCATTTT. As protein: CASSQELGSSEAQPQHF.